This entry lists 26 T cell receptor beta chains sequenced from one sample in a study of CD8+ T cells in alopecia areata. Regarding treatment: oral pan-JAK inhibitor, 5-10 mg twice daily. RNA was extracted and reverse transcribed into cDNA as the sequencing template. Method: immunoSEQ multiplex PCR; TCRdb's copy keeps in-frame clones and lacks some. The sample has around 300,000 clones; around three fifths are singletons. This specimen consisted of CD4+ T cells sorted from blood, obtained around week 52, from a patient treated with tofacitinib. Receptors originate from a human donor with alopecia areata.

This chain uses TRBV9 with TRBJ1-1; possible D gene TRBD1, 5 bases. V lost 0 bases, J lost 5 bases, and 14 bases lay in between. CDR1 and CDR2 (germline): SGDLS, YYNGEE. CDR3 length: 15 residues. In DNA, the CDR3 is TGTGCCAGCAGCGTAGATTTGGGGAAGGGGACTGAAGCTTTCTTT. It translates to CASSVDLGKGTEAFF.

The chain has TRBV11-2 and TRBJ1-2; TRBD1 matches at 8 bases. The germline V gene has CDR1 SGHAT and CDR2 FQNNGV. V dropped 4 bases and J dropped 1; count of bases not matched to a gene: 8. The CDR3 runs to 16 residues. Here the CDR3 DNA reads TGTGCCAGCAGCTCTATAGGGGACAGGCGTAACTATGGCTACACCTTC. It is translated as CASSSIGDRRNYGYTF.

This clone was observed a single time. It may be a read error: a sequence one base away is much more abundant. This chain joins TRBV11-2 and TRBJ2-3; a possible D gene is TRBD2 (6 bases). This CDR3 spans 14 amino acids. CDR1 is SGHAT, CDR2 FQNNGV, per germline. V shed 1 base and J shed 1 base, with 6 bases lying between them. The CDR3 loop is CASSLAGGTDTQYF. Here the CDR3 DNA reads TGTGCCAGCAGCTTAGCGGGGGGCACAGATACGCAGTATTTT.

This chain connects TRBV7-2 to TRBJ2-1, with D perhaps TRBD2 (6 bases). Germline-derived CDR1 and CDR2 are SGHTA and FQGNSA. CDR3 size: 15 residues. The V gene lost 6 bases and the J gene lost 4 bases, with 16 bases spanning the gap. CDR3 sequence reads: CASRVGRQRYNEQFF. The CDR3 DNA reads TGTGCCAGCAGAGTAGGGAGGCAGCGATACAATGAGCAGTTCTTC.

The chain recombines TRBV5-1 with TRBJ1-3; a weak D match, TRBD1 (5 bases). Germline values: CDR1 SGHRS, CDR2 YFSETQ. V was cut by 3 bases and J by 4 bases, with 14 bases left in between. This CDR3 comprises 15 residues. The chain's CDR3 is CASSSTVQGGNTIYF. CDR3 nucleotides: TGCGCCAGCAGCTCGACAGTCCAGGGCGGAAACACCATATATTTT.

This rearrangement joins TRBV25-1 to TRBJ2-1; D is unresolved. This CDR3 comprises 11 residues. Germline-derived CDR1 and CDR2 are MGHDK and SYGVNS. Trimming cost V 7 bases and J 4 bases, with 5 bases left between them. DNA of the CDR3: TGTGCCAGCACCGTTTACAATGAGCAGTTCTTC. It yields the protein CASTVYNEQFF. The full variable domain, its missing parts supplied by reference TRBV25-1 and TRBJ2-1, is EADIYQTPRYLVIGTGKKITLECSQTMGHDKMYWYQQDPGMELHLIHYSYGVNSTEKGDLSSESTVSRIRTEHFPLTLESARPSHTSQYLCASTVYNEQFFGPGTRLTVL.

This clone has just one count. The genes are TRBV7-2 and TRBJ2-7, with D tentatively TRBD2 (6 bases). From germline, CDR1 is SGHTA and CDR2 FQGNSA. This CDR3 spans 12 amino acids. V was clipped by 5 bases and J by 6 bases, with 11 bases between them. CDR3 DNA sequence: TGTGCCAGCAGCCAGAGGAGGGGCGAGCAGTACTTC. Its translation is CASSQRRGEQYF.

This clone was detected a few times. The gene calls are TRBV27 and TRBJ1-5; 10 bases line up with TRBD1. Per the germline V gene, CDR1 is MNHEY and CDR2 is SMNVEV (reference sequence). The CDR3 spans 15 residues. Trimming removed 5 bases from V and 3 bases from J; junction bases left unmatched: 4. The CDR3 spells CASSRGQGPNQPQHF. CDR3 nucleotide sequence: TGTGCCAGCAGTAGGGGACAGGGGCCCAATCAGCCCCAGCATTTT.

The rearrangement links TRBV27 to TRBJ1-2; D uncertain. Trimming removed 5 bases at V and 5 bases at J, with 12 bases between. The length of the CDR3 is 13 residues. The V gene's germline CDR1 is MNHEY and CDR2 SMNVEV (reference sequence). This CDR3 is CASSPQWKYGYTF. The CDR3 DNA is TGTGCCAGCAGTCCTCAATGGAAATATGGCTACACCTTC.

This sequence joins TRBV6-5 and TRBJ1-5; perhaps TRBD1 as D (5 bases). Trimming removed 0 bases at V and 7 bases at J, with 10 bases between. The CDR3 extends over 14 amino acids. From germline, CDR1 is MNHEY and CDR2 SVGAGI. CDR3 in DNA: TGTGCCAGCAGTTACTCAAAGGGGCACCAGCCCCAGCATTTT. This gives the protein CASSYSKGHQPQHF.

In this sample, this clone turned up a few times. This rearrangement joins TRBV29-1 to TRBJ2-5, with 9 positions matching TRBD1. Germline CDR1 SQVTM, CDR2 ANQGSEA. This CDR3 has 15 amino acids. The junction had 11 bases not matched to a gene; V was cut back by 5 bases and J by 4 bases. CDR3 in amino acids: CSVWDRERARETQYF. CDR3 coding DNA: TGCAGCGTTTGGGACAGGGAGAGGGCGCGAGAGACCCAGTACTTC. The full variable domain, its missing parts supplied by reference TRBV29-1 and TRBJ2-5, is SAVISQKPSRDICQRGTSLTIQCQVDSQVTMMFWYRQQPGQSLTLIATANQGSEATYESGFVIDKFPISRPNLTFSTLTVSNMSPEDSSIYLCSVWDRERARETQYFGPGTRLLVL.

The chain has TRBV2 and TRBJ2-1; 8 bases are a match to TRBD1. Germline-derived CDR1 and CDR2 are SNHLY and FYNNEI. The trim removed 4 bases at V and 6 bases at J, leaving 5 bases unmatched. The CDR3 runs to 14 residues. The CDR3 DNA reads TGTGCCAGCAGTGCGGACAGGGCTCCCAATGAGCAGTTCTTC. Translating it yields CASSADRAPNEQFF. The variable domain in full, with the rest retrieved from reference TRBV2 and TRBJ2-1, is EPEVTQTPSHQVTQMGQEVILRCVPISNHLYFYWYRQILGQKVEFLVSFYNNEISEKSEIFDDQFSVERPDGSNFTLKIRSTKLEDSAMYFCASSADRAPNEQFFGPGTRLTVL.

This clone was detected once. CDR3 nucleotide sequence: TGTGCCAGCAGGGCAAACAGGGAGAACACTGAAGCTTTCTTT. Its protein product is CASRANRENTEAFF. The chain joins TRBV7-2 to TRBJ1-1; a possible D gene is TRBD1 (6 bases). Per germline, CDR1 SGHTA and CDR2 FQGNSA. V was clipped by 6 bases and J by 1 base, with 12 bases between them. The CDR3 has 14 residues.

This clone was detected only a few times. The rearrangement joins TRBV7-8 to TRBJ2-3; the D gene is possibly TRBD1 (6 bases). There are 14 residues in the CDR3. Trimming took 1 base from V and 1 from J, leaving 6 bases between them. Germline V gives CDR1 SGHVS, CDR2 FQNEAQ. DNA for the CDR3: TGTGCCAGCAGCTTAGACAGGGGCACAGATACGCAGTATTTT. It is translated as CASSLDRGTDTQYF.

V and J are TRBV30 and TRBJ2-5; weak D call: TRBD2 (5 bases). CDR1 is GTSNPN and CDR2 is SVGIG in the germline V gene (reference sequence). Between the trimmed V and J ends, which lost 5 bases and 5 bases, there was a span of 15 bases. This CDR3 is 13 amino acids long. CDR3 protein: CAWEIQRGETQYF. Written as DNA, the CDR3 is TGTGCCTGGGAGATACAAAGAGGGGAGACCCAGTACTTC.

This clone came up once. V and J are TRBV15 and TRBJ2-2; D is perhaps TRBD2 (6 bases). CDR1 and CDR2 from the germline V gene are LNHNV and YYDKDF (reference sequence). V lost 6 bases and J lost 1, with 9 bases in between. CDR3 length: 14 amino acids. The CDR3 loop reads CATRDYQNTGELFF. CDR3 DNA sequence: TGTGCCACCAGGGACTACCAGAACACCGGGGAGCTGTTTTTT. The variable domain in full, with the rest retrieved from reference TRBV15 and TRBJ2-2, is DAMVIQNPRYQVTQFGKPVTLSCSQTLNHNVMYWYQQKSSQAPKLLFHYYDKDFNNEADTPDNFQSRRPNTSFCFLDIRSPGLGDTAMYLCATRDYQNTGELFFGEGSRLTVL.

This chain uses TRBV5-6 with TRBJ2-5; D perhaps matches TRBD2 (5 bases). This CDR3 contains 14 residues. Trimming shortened V by 1 base and J by 0 bases, and 7 bases separated the two germline ends. Germline-derived CDR1 and CDR2 are SGHDT and YYEEEE. This CDR3 is CASSLIGDQETQYF. CDR3 bases: TGTGCCAGCAGCTTGATCGGGGACCAAGAGACCCAGTACTTC.

This clone has only a few counts. V and J are TRBV7-2 and TRBJ2-7, with TRBD2 identical over 9 bases. The V segment lost 5 bases and the J segment 5 bases; nucleotides outside the gene matches: 19. Germline CDR1 is SGHTA and CDR2 is FQGNSA. CDR3 size: 18 residues. The CDR3 DNA reads TGTGCCAGCAGCCCCCAGGCTCCCCCGGCGGGGGGGATCCACGAGCAGTACTTC. This translates into CASSPQAPPAGGIHEQYF.

The V gene is TRBV30, the J gene TRBJ2-2, with 8 bases aligning to TRBD1. Losses at the gene ends were 4 bases for V and 6 bases for J; bases not matched to a gene: 7. Per germline, CDR1 GTSNPN and CDR2 SVGIG (reference sequence). The CDR3 runs to 14 residues. The CDR3 DNA follows: TGTGCCTGGAAGTTGTACAGGGGGGCCGGGGAGCTGTTTTTT. It translates to CAWKLYRGAGELFF.

This clone was recorded a few times. This chain joins TRBV29-1 and TRBJ1-1; D is unresolved. Germline V gene data show CDR1 as SQVTM and CDR2 as ANQGSEA. V was cut by 6 bases and J by 0 bases, with 14 bases left in between. The CDR3 runs to 14 residues. This chain's CDR3 is CSVASGGLNTEAFF. In DNA form, the CDR3 reads TGCAGCGTGGCGTCCGGCGGACTGAACACTGAAGCTTTCTTT.

The V call is TRBV7-6, the J call TRBJ2-2, with D maybe TRBD2 (7 bases). From germline, CDR1 is SGHVS and CDR2 FNYEAQ. CDR3 size: 18 residues. V was cut by 2 bases and J by 4 bases, with 20 bases left in between. In DNA form, the CDR3 reads TGTGCCAGCAGCTTACTTGTCGTTGGCGGGGGCGGCACCGGGGAGCTGTTTTTT. Residues: CASSLLVVGGGGTGELFF.

This chain links TRBV7-9 with TRBJ2-3; a weak D match, TRBD1 (5 bases). The CDR3 consists of 12 residues. Germline CDR1 reads SEHNR; CDR2 reads FQNEAQ (reference sequence). V was shortened by 6 bases and J by 4 bases, with 8 bases between the two germline ends. CDR3 protein: CASRSRADTQYF. The DNA of the CDR3 is TGTGCCAGCAGGTCCAGGGCAGATACGCAGTATTTT.

The chain has TRBV30 and TRBJ1-1; 8 bases are shared with TRBD1. Germline V lookup: CDR1 GTSNPN, CDR2 SVGIG (reference sequence). There are 15 residues in the CDR3. Trimming at V came to 2 bases and at J to 2 bases, leaving 7 bases not matched to a gene. CDR3: CAWSYRGTLNTEAFF. CDR3 in DNA: TGTGCCTGGAGTTACAGGGGGACTCTCAACACTGAAGCTTTCTTT.

This clone was recorded a few times. The chain employs TRBV7-2 and TRBJ2-1, with TRBD1 matching 7 bases. The CDR3 consists of 13 residues. The J segment lost 8 bases and the V segment lost 3 bases, leaving 4 bases of the junction unmatched. Germline-derived CDR1 and CDR2 are SGHTA and FQGNSA. The CDR3 reads CASSFRTGDEQFF. CDR3 in DNA: TGTGCCAGCAGCTTCCGGACAGGCGATGAGCAGTTCTTC.

This clone was recorded a few times. This chain connects TRBV2 to TRBJ1-1, with a possible D match to TRBD1 (5 bases). Trimming took off 7 bases at V and 6 bases at J, with 15 bases between the two ends. The CDR3 runs to 13 residues. Per germline, CDR1 SNHLY and CDR2 FYNNEI. CDR3 region: CASILDSRPEAFF. In DNA form, the CDR3 reads TGTGCCAGCATTCTTGACAGCCGACCTGAAGCTTTCTTT.

There are a few counts of this clone. The gene calls are TRBV2 and TRBJ2-4; D is ambiguous. Looked up from germline, CDR1 is SNHLY and CDR2 is FYNNEI. Trimming removed 7 bases from V and 1 base from J, with 8 bases in between. The CDR3 length is 13 residues. The CDR3 region is CASNPEAKNIQYF. As DNA, the CDR3 is TGTGCCAGCAACCCGGAGGCCAAAAACATTCAGTACTTC.